Listed below are T cell receptor beta chains from one sample, sequenced in a study of response to subunit inactivated influenza vaccine. Using its own MiXCR run on the RT-PCR reads, TCRdb lists one record per CDR3 protein. Here the sample spans roughly 780,000 distinct CDR3 sequences, 15% to 20% being singletons. Sequencing used PBMCs from blood, obtained roughly 5 days after vaccination. The origin of the receptors is a man between 45 and 60 years old who received an inactivated influenza vaccine. CDR3s include the opening cysteine and the closing phenylalanine or tryptophan. The D gene is left open where the match is weak. Clone size is stated in some rows and not others, as once, few, many or a class when expanded.

NA	TRBV9	TRBJ2-3	NA	TGTGCCAGCAGCGTAGGCGGGGTGAGCACAGATACGCAGTATTTT	CASSVGGVSTDTQYF
NA	TRBV11-2	TRBJ2-5	NA	TGTGCCAGCAGCCCCCTGGCAGAGGCCCAAGAGACCCAGTACTTC	CASSPLAEAQETQYF
NA	TRBV11-1	TRBJ2-7	TRBD1	TGTGCCAGCAGCCCAGGACAGGGATTTCACTACGAGCAGTACTTC	CASSPGQGFHYEQYF
few	TRBV20-1	TRBJ1-5	NA	TGCAGTGCTAGATTAGGGGCGCAGAATCAGCCCCAGCATTTT	CSARLGAQNQPQHF
once	TRBV28	TRBJ2-1	NA	TGTGCCCACCGACAGAGATCCTACAATGAGCAGTTCTTC	CAHRQRSYNEQFF
NA	TRBV10-1	TRBJ1-2	NA	TGCGCCAGCAGTGAGAACCGGGCCAGTGGCTACACCTTC	CASSENRASGYTF
NA	TRBV27	TRBJ1-2	NA	TGTGCCAGCAGGGGGGTGCGGGGCTATGGCTACACCTTC	CASRGVRGYGYTF
few	TRBV20-1	TRBJ2-6	TRBD1	TGCAGTGCTAATGGGAAAGGGGGCTCGGGGGCCAACGTCCTGACTTTC	CSANGKGGSGANVLTF
few	TRBV6-5	TRBJ2-5	NA	TGTGCCAGCAGTTACTCCGATGCCGGGGTTCGAGAGACCCAGTACTTC	CASSYSDAGVRETQYF
few	TRBV6-1	TRBJ2-7	NA	TGTGCCAGCAGCCTTACAGGGGGGGGAGACGAGCAGTACTTC	CASSLTGGGDEQYF
few	TRBV7-3	TRBJ2-6	TRBD1	TGTGCCAGCAGCCCATCAGCAGGGGGCTCTGGGGCCAACGTCCTGACTTTC	CASSPSAGGSGANVLTF
NA	TRBV6-5	TRBJ2-3	NA	TGTGCCAGCAGTTACGGCCTTCCTGCGGATACGCAGTATTTT	CASSYGLPADTQYF
NA	TRBV9	TRBJ2-5	TRBD2	TGTGCCAGCAGCGTAGGGGGGGGGATCGGAACTGCACAAGAGACCCAGTACTTC	CASSVGGGIGTAQETQYF
few	TRBV20-1	TRBJ1-2	NA	TGCAGTGCTCCCACTCCGACGGGTGGCTACACCTTC	CSAPTPTGGYTF
NA	TRBV14	TRBJ1-1	NA	TGTGCCAGCAGCCGACAAACGTTGGGAGCGAACACTGAAGCTTTCTTT	CASSRQTLGANTEAFF
NA	TRBV5-5	TRBJ2-1	TRBD2	TGTGCCAGCAGCCTCGGGGGGGCGTACTCTTACAATGAGCAGTTCTTC	CASSLGGAYSYNEQFF
few	TRBV29-1	TRBJ2-1	TRBD2	TGCAGCGTTGAAGGCGGGACTACTTTGGGGCATGAGCAGTTCTTC	CSVEGGTTLGHEQFF
NA	TRBV5-5	TRBJ2-7	NA	TGTGCCAGCTCCCCTCGGGCGGACCCCTACGAGCAGTACTTC	CASSPRADPYEQYF
NA	TRBV7-2	TRBJ2-5	NA	TGTGCCAGCAGCCGTATAGGGACACTTCAAGAGACCCAGTACTTC	CASSRIGTLQETQYF
once	TRBV9	TRBJ2-1	TRBD2	TGTGCCAGCAGCGTTAGCGGGGGGGCCGTCGGGGAGCAGTTCTTC	CASSVSGGAVGEQFF
NA	TRBV4-2	TRBJ2-7	NA	TGTGCCAGCAGCCAAGATTTACCGACCGGGCACTCCTACGAGCAGTACTTC	CASSQDLPTGHSYEQYF
few	TRBV20-1	TRBJ2-7	TRBD1	TGCAGTGCTAGGACAGGGGCCAACCCCTACGAGCAGTACTTC	CSARTGANPYEQYF